The 9 T cell receptor beta chains below were found in one sample sequenced in a study of blood T cell repertoires in COVID-19. The method was immunoSEQ multiplex PCR; TCRdb's version includes in-frame clones alone and lacks a portion of them. This table holds tens of thousands of clones, around 83% found once. The sample taken for sequencing was peripheral blood. The receptors were sampled from a human donor in a cohort sampled during active COVID-19.

V gene TRBV18 combines with J gene TRBJ1-1, with D perhaps TRBD1 (6 bases). Trimming left V 5 bases short and J 5 bases short, with 15 bases between. This CDR3 region has 14 residues. Germline-derived CDR1 and CDR2 are KGHSH and LQKENI. CDR3 region: CASSSRTARTEAFF. For the CDR3, the DNA is TGTGCCAGCTCATCGCGGACAGCGCGAACTGAAGCTTTCTTT. The full variable domain, in which reference TRBV18 and TRBJ1-1 provide the parts outside the CDR3, is NAGVMQNPRHLVRRRGQEARLRCSPMKGHSHVYWYRQLPEEGLKFMVYLQKENIIDESGMPKERFSAEFPKEGPSILRIQQVVRGDSAAYFCASSSRTARTEAFFGQGTRLTVV.

This clone was seen only once. The CDR3 spells CATSDLGREGLENEQFF. In nucleotides, the CDR3 is TGTGCCACCAGTGATTTGGGGCGGGAGGGCCTTGAGAATGAGCAGTTCTTC. The gene calls are TRBV24-1 and TRBJ2-1, with TRBD2 identical over 9 bases. The CDR3 is 17 amino acids. The germline V gene encodes CDR1 KGHDR and CDR2 SFDVKD. V trimming: 0 bases; J trimming: 7 bases; junction bases outside the gene matches: 9.

J is TRBJ1-1 and V is TRBV7-3; 8 bases are a match to TRBD1. V was pared by 5 bases and J by 2 bases, with 7 bases of the junction left unmatched. CDR1 and CDR2 (germline): SGHTA, FQGTGA. There are 15 residues in the CDR3. CDR3: CASSDSDRVNTEAFF. For the CDR3, the DNA is TGTGCCAGCAGCGACTCGGACAGGGTAAACACTGAAGCTTTCTTT.

This chain connects TRBV6-5 to TRBJ2-2, with D tentatively TRBD1 (5 bases). From germline, CDR1 is MNHEY and CDR2 SVGAGI. V was trimmed by 1 base and J by 2 bases, leaving 11 bases between them. This CDR3 comprises 16 residues. This chain's CDR3 is CASSYWGRDNTGELFF. The CDR3 DNA sequence: TGTGCCAGCAGTTACTGGGGCAGAGATAACACCGGGGAGCTGTTTTTT.

This chain connects TRBV29-1 to TRBJ1-4; D ambiguous. The V gene lost 7 bases and the J gene lost 4 bases, with 16 bases spanning the gap. CDR1 is SQVTM, CDR2 ANQGSEA, per germline. The length of the CDR3 is 14 residues. In DNA, the CDR3 is TGCAGCGCCCCGGCGGGCGGATATAATGAAAAACTGTTTTTT. It is translated as CSAPAGGYNEKLFF.

This chain connects TRBV19 to TRBJ2-5, with 13 bases that match TRBD2. Germline trimming cut 6 bases from V and 2 bases from J; bases unmatched to any gene: 3. Germline values: CDR1 LNHDA, CDR2 SQIVND (reference sequence). The CDR3 covers 15 residues. The DNA for the CDR3 is TGTGCCAGTAGCCCGGGACTAGCGGGGCAAGAGACCCAGTACTTC. Protein sequence: CASSPGLAGQETQYF.

The chain carries TRBV30 and TRBJ1-5; D perhaps matches TRBD1 (6 bases). Trimming stripped 1 base from V and 5 bases from J, with 12 bases between. The CDR3 covers 14 residues. The germline V gene encodes CDR1 GTSNPN and CDR2 SVGIG (reference sequence). This CDR3 is CAWSEGGGHQPQHF. The CDR3 region has the DNA TGTGCCTGGAGTGAAGGGGGGGGGCATCAGCCCCAGCATTTT.

V gene TRBV3-1 (or the pseudogene TRBV3-2) combines with J gene TRBJ1-1; D possibly corresponds to TRBD1 (6 bases). The length of the CDR3 is 15 residues. The V end lost 4 bases, the J end lost 3 bases, and 15 bases lay between the germline ends. Germline loops: CDR1 LGHDT, CDR2 YNNKEL (reference sequence). In DNA form, the CDR3 reads TGTGCCAGCAGCCCCAGGACAGCCGGGGACACTGAAGCTTTCTTT. This encodes CASSPRTAGDTEAFF.

The chain links TRBV9 to TRBJ1-3, with D possibly matching TRBD1 (5 bases). The CDR3 has 14 residues. The germline CDR1 and CDR2 sequences are SGDLS and YYNGEE. Trimming left V 3 bases short and J 8 bases short, with 15 bases between. The CDR3 DNA reads as TGTGCCAGCAGCGAACCGGGACTGCGAGACACCATATATTTT. Its translation: CASSEPGLRDTIYF.